One and the same sample provided the 6 T cell receptor beta chains below, sequenced in a study of T-cell reconstitution after alpha-beta-depleted transplantation in children. The TCRbeta library incorporated unique molecular identifiers. One entry per CDR3 protein, called by TCRdb with MiXCR from the PCR reads. The table has roughly 500,000 distinct CDR3 sequences, 15% to 20% seen once. This sample comprised PBMCs from the stem cell graft donor, obtained from the stem cell graft. These TCRs come from a human donor who donated a stem cell graft to a child with acute lymphoblastic leukemia.

The chain recombines TRBV2 with TRBJ2-7, with a weak D call TRBD2 (5 bases). This CDR3 is built from 16 residues. With 3 bases removed from V and 3 bases from J, the gap between germline ends came to 18 bases. Germline V CDR1 and CDR2: SNHLY, FYNNEI. The CDR3 nucleotides are TGTGCCAGCAGTGAGACGTTGCGCGGGCCGAACTACGAGCAGTACTTC. Amino acid sequence: CASSETLRGPNYEQYF.

This chain links TRBV11-2 with TRBJ2-1; 8 bases map to TRBD2. The ends lost 4 bases at V and 9 bases at J; junction bases unmatched: 5. Germline CDR1 and CDR2: SGHAT and FQNNGV. The CDR3 extends over 13 amino acids. The chain's CDR3 is CASSSGGFTEQFF. The CDR3, as DNA: TGTGCCAGCAGCTCGGGGGGGTTTACTGAGCAGTTCTTC.

This chain uses TRBV29-1 with TRBJ2-1; 7 positions agree with TRBD2. The V gene end was trimmed by 4 bases and the J gene end by 12 bases; junction bases not matched to a gene: 9. The germline gives CDR1 SQVTM, CDR2 ANQGSEA. The CDR3 has 12 residues. CDR3 in DNA: TGCAGCGTTGTGCCCTTGATAGCGGGGCAGTTCTTC. Translation gives CSVVPLIAGQFF.

This clonotype was seen a handful of times. The chain joins TRBV12-3 or TRBV12-4 to TRBJ2-1, with 7 bases aligning to TRBD2. The length of the CDR3 is 16 residues. The CDR3 reads CASGSGLTSSYNEQFF. As DNA, the CDR3 is TGTGCGTCGGGTAGCGGGCTAACTTCCTCCTACAATGAGCAGTTCTTC.

This clonotype was counted a few times. This chain joins TRBV9 and TRBJ1-2; D possibly corresponds to TRBD1 (6 bases). V was trimmed by 3 bases and J by 2 bases, leaving 17 bases between them. The CDR3 length is 16 residues. CDR1 and CDR2 (germline): SGDLS, YYNGEE. CDR3 residues: CASSASGQHTNYGYTF. The CDR3 DNA sequence: TGTGCCAGCAGCGCCTCCGGACAGCATACAAACTATGGCTACACCTTC.

The chain joins TRBV10-3 to TRBJ1-2, with TRBD1 as a possible D gene (5 bases). V lost 2 bases, J lost 8 bases, and 12 bases lay in between. This CDR3 comprises 13 residues. Germline V gene data show CDR1 as ENHRY and CDR2 as SYGVKD. CDR3: CAISEVTDHGYTF. The CDR3 DNA sequence: TGTGCCATCAGTGAGGTGACAGACCACGGCTACACCTTC.